Presented here are 27 T cell receptor beta chains from one specimen sequenced in a study of blood T cell repertoires in COVID-19. Sequenced by immunoSEQ multiplex PCR; TCRdb stores in-frame clones only, minus some. The sample records about 230,000 clones, around four fifths being singletons. The specimen was peripheral blood. The source of these receptors is a man older than 75 with acute or convalescent COVID-19.

The genes are TRBV28 and TRBJ2-7, with D perhaps matching TRBD2 (6 bases). CDR3 length: 16 residues. With 7 bases removed from V and 2 bases from J, the gap between germline ends came to 21 bases. Germline CDR1 and CDR2: MDHEN and SYDVKM. The CDR3: CASTPAGVFGTYEQYF. CDR3 sequence (DNA): TGTGCCAGCACCCCAGCGGGCGTGTTCGGGACCTACGAGCAGTACTTC.

This chain uses TRBV12-3 or TRBV12-4 with TRBJ2-5; TRBD1 agrees at 9 bases. The trim removed 7 bases at V and 4 bases at J, leaving 4 bases unmatched. CDR3 length equals 13 residues. Here the CDR3 DNA reads TGTGCCAGCATGGTGACAGGGGGAGAGACCCAGTACTTC. Its protein is CASMVTGGETQYF.

CDR3 amino acids: CASSSTGWNTEAFF. CDR3 DNA: TGTGCCAGCAGCTCGACAGGTTGGAACACTGAAGCTTTCTTT. The chain has TRBV7-8 and TRBJ1-1; D might be TRBD1 (6 bases). The ends were cut back, 4 bases at V and 1 base at J, with 10 bases in the middle. This CDR3 spans 14 amino acids. Per the germline V gene, CDR1 is SGHVS and CDR2 is FQNEAQ.

The chain carries TRBV25-1 and TRBJ2-5; possibly TRBD1 for D (6 bases). The CDR3 runs 13 residues. The germline V gene encodes CDR1 MGHDK and CDR2 SYGVNS. Trimming removed 7 bases from V and 2 bases from J, with 11 bases in between. The CDR3 is CASTQGWQETQYF. The CDR3 DNA follows: TGTGCCAGCACCCAGGGGTGGCAAGAGACCCAGTACTTC.

The chain combines TRBV5-1 with TRBJ2-7, with 7 bases identical to TRBD1. Trimming at V came to 3 bases and at J to 5 bases, leaving 14 bases not matched to a gene. Germline values: CDR1 SGHRS, CDR2 YFSETQ. The CDR3 loop spans 16 amino acids. The CDR3 here is CASSWGPTGKGNEQYF. The CDR3 DNA reads TGCGCCAGCAGCTGGGGGCCGACAGGGAAAGGCAACGAGCAGTACTTC.

This clone was seen a handful of times. CDR3 region: CASTRTGVGEKLFF. CDR3 nucleotides: TGTGCCAGCACCCGGACAGGGGTCGGTGAAAAACTGTTTTTT. This rearrangement joins TRBV27 to TRBJ1-4, with TRBD1 matching over 9 bases. The CDR3 has 14 residues. The germline CDR1 and CDR2 sequences are MNHEY and SMNVEV (reference sequence). V was clipped by 7 bases and J by 7 bases; unmatched bases: 7. The full variable domain, rest sourced from reference TRBV27 and TRBJ1-4, is EAQVTQNPRYLITVTGKKLTVTCSQNMNHEYMSWYRQDPGLGLRQIYYSMNVEVTDKGDVPEGYKVSRKEKRNFPLILESPSPNQTSLYFCASTRTGVGEKLFFGSGTQLSVL.

The V call is TRBV14, the J call TRBJ2-7, with 7 bases aligning to TRBD2. Germline V gene lookup returns CDR1 SGHDN and CDR2 FVKESK. V lost 4 bases and J lost 2; bases outside the gene matches: 5. CDR3 length equals 14 residues. DNA of the CDR3: TGTGCCAGCAGCCGGACTAGTTCTGCCTACGAGCAGTACTTC. Amino acids: CASSRTSSAYEQYF.

This clone was observed a handful of times. The chain couples TRBV5-4 to TRBJ2-5, with TRBD1 as a possible D gene (6 bases). The CDR3 totals 15 residues. V lost 4 bases to trimming and J lost 4 bases, with 17 bases between them. Per the germline V gene, CDR1 is SGHNT and CDR2 is YYREEE (reference sequence). The CDR3 sequence: CASSPGTPGRETQYF. CDR3 DNA sequence: TGTGCCAGCAGCCCCGGGACACCCGGGCGAGAGACCCAGTACTTC.

J is TRBJ2-7 and V is TRBV6-5, with 8 bases identical to TRBD1. CDR1 and CDR2 from the germline V gene are MNHEY and SVGAGI. V lost 5 bases to trimming and J lost 5 bases; unmatched junction nucleotides: 5. CDR3 length equals 13 residues. Here the CDR3 reads CASSPAGGHEQYF. CDR3 coding DNA: TGTGCCAGCAGTCCCGCAGGGGGCCACGAGCAGTACTTC.

This chain links TRBV18 with TRBJ1-2; unclear D gene. The germline gives CDR1 KGHSH, CDR2 LQKENI. The CDR3 loop spans 13 amino acids. Trimming removed 6 bases at V and 2 bases at J, with 10 bases between. CDR3 coding DNA: TGTGCCAGCTCCGAATCAGGAAACTATGGCTACACCTTC. Residues: CASSESGNYGYTF. Complete variable domain (other parts from reference TRBV18 and TRBJ1-2): NAGVMQNPRHLVRRRGQEARLRCSPMKGHSHVYWYRQLPEEGLKFMVYLQKENIIDESGMPKERFSAEFPKEGPSILRIQQVVRGDSAAYFCASSESGNYGYTFGSGTRLTVV.

This clone was counted many times. The chain employs TRBV5-1 and TRBJ2-2; D call uncertain. The CDR3 has 14 residues. Deletions cut 4 bases from V and 4 bases from J, with 11 bases between. CDR1 is SGHRS, CDR2 YFSETQ, per germline. The CDR3 DNA is TGCGCCAGCAGCGAATTAGCCCCCACCGGGGAGCTGTTTTTT. This encodes CASSELAPTGELFF. Based on the CDR3 plus reference TRBV5-1 and TRBJ2-2, the full variable domain is KAGVTQTPRYLIKTRGQQVTLSCSPISGHRSVSWYQQTPGQGLQFLFEYFSETQRNKGNFPGRFSGRQFSNSRSEMNVSTLELGDSALYLCASSELAPTGELFFGEGSRLTVL.

In this sample, this clone turned up once. This chain uses TRBV19 with TRBJ1-2; TRBD1 agrees at 8 bases. Losses at the gene ends were 3 bases for V and 8 bases for J; bases not matched to a gene: 20. In germline, CDR1 is LNHDA, CDR2 SQIVND (reference sequence). CDR3 length equals 18 residues. The CDR3 region is CASSMGRGTGVIGGGYTF. DNA of the CDR3: TGTGCCAGTAGTATGGGTCGGGGGACAGGCGTCATCGGGGGAGGCTACACCTTC.

This chain links TRBV10-3 with TRBJ1-2, with 9 bases aligning to TRBD1. This CDR3 has 14 amino acids. V shed 5 bases and J 2 bases; nucleotides not matched to a gene: 3. Germline CDR1 is ENHRY and CDR2 is SYGVKD. As DNA, the CDR3 is TGTGCCATCAGTCGACAGGGGGAAAACTATGGCTACACCTTC. Its protein is CAISRQGENYGYTF.

In its sample, this clone was seen once. The chain recombines TRBV24-1 with TRBJ2-3, with D perhaps TRBD2 (6 bases). V shed 5 bases and J shed 2 bases, with 10 bases lying between them. The CDR3 runs to 14 residues. In germline, CDR1 is KGHDR, CDR2 SFDVKD. Written as DNA, the CDR3 is TGTGCCACCAGTGGCGGGGCTTTCACAGATACGCAGTATTTT. As protein: CATSGGAFTDTQYF.

J is TRBJ2-3 and V is TRBV7-9, with D uncertain. The length of the CDR3 is 14 residues. Germline CDR1 is SEHNR and CDR2 is FQNEAQ (reference sequence). Trimming shortened V by 1 base and J by 0 bases, and 5 bases separated the two germline ends. The CDR3 loop reads CASSLETSTDTQYF. As DNA, the CDR3 is TGTGCCAGCAGCTTAGAAACTAGCACAGATACGCAGTATTTT.

This clone was counted only a few times. V usage is TRBV24-1 and J usage is TRBJ2-1; D not certain. The germline CDR1 and CDR2 sequences are KGHDR and SFDVKD. V gave up 3 bases and J gave up 1 base, with 9 bases separating them. The CDR3 covers 15 residues. The CDR3 coding sequence is TGTGCCACCAGTGATCCCCAGGATTCCTACAATGAGCAGTTCTTC. Residues: CATSDPQDSYNEQFF.

J is TRBJ1-1 and V is TRBV6-6; 9 bases align to TRBD1. This CDR3 contains 14 residues. CDR1 is MNHNY and CDR2 is SVGAGI in the germline V gene (reference sequence). The V gene end was trimmed by 7 bases and the J gene end by 4 bases; junction bases not matched to a gene: 7. CDR3 amino acids: CASKLGQGSTEAFF. The CDR3 bases are TGTGCCAGCAAACTGGGACAGGGATCCACTGAAGCTTTCTTT.

The chain combines TRBV3-1 (or the pseudogene TRBV3-2) with TRBJ2-1; 9 bases map to TRBD2. The trim removed 4 bases at V and 5 bases at J, leaving 3 bases unmatched. CDR1 LGHDT and CDR2 YNNKEL come from the germline V gene (reference sequence). The CDR3 totals 14 residues. Here the CDR3 reads CASSLSGSDNEQFF. The CDR3 coding sequence is TGTGCCAGCAGCCTTAGCGGGAGCGACAATGAGCAGTTCTTC.

This sequence joins TRBV27 and TRBJ2-7, with 9 nucleotides matching TRBD1. This CDR3 spans 16 amino acids. CDR1 MNHEY and CDR2 SMNVEV come from the germline V gene (reference sequence). The ends lost 1 base at V and 0 bases at J; junction bases unmatched: 4. The CDR3 region is CASSLFGDRDSYEQYF. The CDR3 nucleotides read TGTGCCAGCAGTTTATTCGGGGACAGGGACTCCTACGAGCAGTACTTC.

V gene TRBV4-2 combines with J gene TRBJ2-2; D perhaps matches TRBD2 (5 bases). Germline values: CDR1 LGHNA, CDR2 YNFKEQ. V gave up 6 bases and J gave up 5 bases, with 16 bases separating them. This CDR3 region has 15 residues. The CDR3 DNA follows: TGTGCCAGCAGGAGGACTCCCCTGAGGACCGGGGAGCTGTTTTTT. This gives the protein CASRRTPLRTGELFF.

This clone was counted a single time. The chain links TRBV5-1 to TRBJ1-1, with TRBD1 identical over 8 bases. CDR1 is SGHRS and CDR2 is YFSETQ in the germline V gene. The CDR3 is 15 residues long. With V trimmed by 5 bases and J by 0 bases, 6 bases remained unmatched. CDR3 in DNA: TGCGCCAGCAGGACAGGGGCTTTCATGAACACTGAAGCTTTCTTT. Translating gives CASRTGAFMNTEAFF.

The chain has TRBV12-3 or TRBV12-4 and TRBJ2-2; D not certain. The CDR3 runs to 13 residues. Trimming pared 5 bases from V and 6 bases from J, leaving 10 bases between. CDR3 DNA sequence: TGTGCCAGCAGTCCAAACTTCGCCGGGGAGCTGTTTTTT. Amino acids: CASSPNFAGELFF.

The CDR3 region is CASSTSGKSTGELFF. Written as DNA, the CDR3 is TGTGCCAGTAGTACTAGCGGGAAATCAACCGGGGAGCTGTTTTTT. V usage is TRBV19 and J usage is TRBJ2-2, with 9 bases that match TRBD2. There are 15 residues in the CDR3. The germline gives CDR1 LNHDA, CDR2 SQIVND (reference sequence). Trimming at V came to 4 bases and at J to 5 bases, leaving 5 bases not matched to a gene.

CDR3 residues: CASSPRLAGGTDTQYF. The CDR3 nucleotides are TGTGCCAGCAGCCCTCGATTAGCGGGGGGCACAGATACGCAGTATTTT. V is TRBV7-2 and J is TRBJ2-3; TRBD2 aligns across 9 bases. V dropped 5 bases and J dropped 1; count of bases not matched to a gene: 7. The CDR3 spans 16 residues. Germline values: CDR1 SGHTA, CDR2 FQGNSA. Filled out from reference TRBV7-2 and TRBJ2-3, the complete variable domain reads GAGVSQSPSNKVTEKGKDVELRCDPISGHTALYWYRQSLGQGLEFLIYFQGNSAPDKSGLPSDRFSAERTGGSVSTLTIQRTQQEDSAVYLCASSPRLAGGTDTQYFGPGTRLTVL.

The chain joins TRBV28 to TRBJ1-5; D unclear. Germline-derived CDR1 and CDR2 are MDHEN and SYDVKM. Trimming took off 6 bases at V and 5 bases at J, with 8 bases between the two ends. The CDR3 runs 12 residues. The CDR3, as DNA: TGTGCCAGCAGACTGAGGGATCAGCCCCAGCATTTT. It encodes CASRLRDQPQHF.

The chain employs TRBV24-1 and TRBJ1-2, with D possibly TRBD1 on 6 matching bases. Germline loops: CDR1 KGHDR, CDR2 SFDVKD. The V and J ends lost 4 bases and 4 bases respectively, with 12 bases between them. The CDR3 is 14 amino acids. DNA for the CDR3: TGTGCCACCAGTGACCCAGGACAGACCTATGGCTACACCTTC. This encodes CATSDPGQTYGYTF.

The V gene is TRBV5-1, the J gene TRBJ2-4; 11 bases are shared with TRBD1. This CDR3 has 17 amino acids. Germline V gene lookup returns CDR1 SGHRS and CDR2 YFSETQ. V gave up 2 bases and J gave up 0 bases; unmatched junction bases: 4. The CDR3: CASSFGTGGLAKNIQYF. The CDR3 nucleotides are TGCGCCAGCAGCTTTGGGACAGGGGGGTTAGCCAAAAACATTCAGTACTTC.